Included here is one T cell receptor beta chain sequence, with context. The J segment lost 3 bases and the V segment lost 2 bases, leaving 9 bases of the junction unmatched. Germline CDR1 and CDR2: GTSNPN and SVGIG (reference sequence). CDR3 length: 16 amino acids. Generated by immunoSEQ multiplex PCR, the TCRdb table keeps only in-frame clones and is missing some. The table records some 100,000 clones, around nine tenths of them present only once. This sample was taken from a study of OX40 agonist ivuxolimab in advanced cancers. The source material was CD4+ or CD8+ T cells sorted from blood, sampled in a trial of the OX40 agonist ivuxolimab. The TCR comes from an adult with an advanced solid tumor such as melanoma, head and neck, liver or kidney cancer. V is TRBV30 and J is TRBJ1-3; 8 bases match TRBD1. CDR3: CAWSSWGTGFGNTIYF. The CDR3 DNA reads as TGTGCCTGGAGTAGTTGGGGGACAGGTTTTGGAAACACCATATATTTT.